These 7 T cell receptor beta chains were all obtained from the same sample, sequenced in a study of tumor-infiltrating lymphocytes in primary liver carcinoma. Starting material of roughly 0.45 ug total RNA yielded TCR beta cDNA via a constant-region primer. The TCR beta library was amplified through three nested multiplex PCR rounds in a modified ARM-PCR procedure. Amplification in the first two PCR rounds was performed using TRBV1-TRBV30 forward primers and a C-beta reverse primer for around 11 cycles each. MiXCR was run by TCRdb on the multiplex PCR reads, yielding one entry per CDR3 protein. The profile covers 150,000 to 200,000 distinct CDR3 sequences, with around 81% appearing a single time and around a sixth taken by the ten largest. Joint extraction of RNA and DNA used about 17-31 mg of bulk tissue that was unsorted. The sequenced sample was tumor tissue from primary liver carcinoma. These TCRs come from a man between 35 and 55 years old with primary liver carcinoma and hepatitis B virus infection.

On this clonotype: The junction does not match germline at one end; this may be a read error. The rearrangement uses TRBV5-6 and TRBJ2-5; no reliable D call. Germline-derived CDR1 and CDR2 are SGHDT and YYEEEE. This CDR3 has 13 residues. The CDR3 DNA is TGTGCCAGCAACTTGGAACAGCAAGAGACCCAGTACTTC. It encodes CASNLEQQETQYF.

A remark on this clonotype: Sequence at one end of the junction differs from germline and may be a read error. The V call is TRBV4-2, the J call TRBJ2-1; 10 bases match TRBD2. The V gene's germline CDR1 is LGHNA and CDR2 YNFKEQ. There are 18 residues in the CDR3. The CDR3 region is CASTQATSGLNSYNEQFF. CDR3 bases: TGTGCCAGCACCCAAGCGACTAGCGGGCTCAACTCCTACAATGAGCAGTTCTTC.

Points on this clonotype: Sequence at one end of the junction differs from germline and may be a read error. This sequence joins TRBV18 and TRBJ2-1, with TRBD2 as a possible D gene (6 bases). There are 15 residues in the CDR3. Germline V gene lookup returns CDR1 KGHSH and CDR2 LQKENI. The CDR3: CANSPRERSYNEQFF. The CDR3 DNA sequence: TGTGCCAACTCACCTCGGGAGCGCTCCTACAATGAGCAGTTCTTC. Full variable domain (rest looked up from reference TRBV18 and TRBJ2-1): NAGVMQNPRHLVRRRGQEARLRCSPMKGHSHVYWYRQLPEEGLKFMVYLQKENIIDESGMPKERFSAEFPKEGPSILRIQQVVRGDSAAYFCANSPRERSYNEQFFGPGTRLTVL.

As regards this clonotype: Germline and junction disagree at one end, which may indicate a read error. This chain connects TRBV6-1 to TRBJ1-2; D is uncertain. Germline CDR1 and CDR2: MNHNS and SASEGT. The CDR3 is made up of 12 amino acids. DNA of the CDR3: TGTCCCAGGACCAACCCGGAGGATGGCTACACCTTC. Translation gives CPRTNPEDGYTF.

Turning to this clonotype: One end of the junction fails to match germline, which may point to a read error. The chain is built from TRBV4-2 and TRBJ2-7; 8 nucleotides agree with TRBD1. This CDR3 spans 14 amino acids. Germline V lookup: CDR1 LGHNA, CDR2 YNFKEQ. CDR3 in DNA: TGTGCCAGCAGCAAAGATGACAGGGGCCACGAGCAGTACTTC. Protein product: CASSKDDRGHEQYF.

About this clonotype: A read error may produce the germline difference seen at one junction end. The chain links TRBV11-1 to TRBJ2-5; D may be TRBD1 (5 bases). Germline V gene sequence: CDR1 SGHAT, CDR2 FQDESV (reference sequence). The CDR3 totals 16 residues. In DNA form, the CDR3 reads TGTGCCAGCAGCCAAGGACATGAGGTAATTCAAGAGACCCATTTCTTC. The encoded protein is CASSQGHEVIQETHFF.

A remark on this clonotype: A single base separates this from a much larger clone, so it may be a read error. The rearrangement uses TRBV7-9 and TRBJ2-1, with 11 bases lining up with TRBD2. CDR3 length: 15 residues. CDR1 and CDR2 from the germline V gene are SEHNR and FQNEAQ (reference sequence). Here the CDR3 reads CASSFPTSGKNVQFF. In DNA form, the CDR3 reads TGTGCCAGCAGCTTTCCGACTAGCGGGAAGAATGTGCAGTTCTTC.